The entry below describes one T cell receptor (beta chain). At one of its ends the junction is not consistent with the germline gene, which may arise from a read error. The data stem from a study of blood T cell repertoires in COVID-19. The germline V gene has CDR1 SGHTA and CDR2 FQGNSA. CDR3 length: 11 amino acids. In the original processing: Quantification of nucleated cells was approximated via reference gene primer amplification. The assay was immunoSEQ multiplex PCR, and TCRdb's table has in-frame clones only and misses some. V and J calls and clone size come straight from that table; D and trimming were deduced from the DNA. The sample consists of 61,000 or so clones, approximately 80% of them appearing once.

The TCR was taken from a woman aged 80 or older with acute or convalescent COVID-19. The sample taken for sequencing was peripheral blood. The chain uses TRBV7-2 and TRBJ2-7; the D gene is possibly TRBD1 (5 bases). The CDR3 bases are TGTGCCAGCAGCAACCGACAGCTCCCAAGCTTC. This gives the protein CASSNRQLPSF.